Described below is a single T cell receptor beta chain sequence and its context. Its antigen remains unknown. The sample belongs to a study of identical twins. TCRdb passed the 5' RACE reads through MiXCR, listing each CDR3 protein once. This sample has under 1 million distinct CDR3 sequences, with 9% to 15% found just once. Germline values: CDR1 SGHAT, CDR2 FQNNGV. The junction had 3 bases not matched to a gene; V was cut back by 3 bases and J by 1 base. The CDR3 contains 15 residues. Regarding the study as a whole: Conclusions came from cross-sectional statistical analysis, not from following the same donors. Modelling approaches yielded underestimates of out-of-frame TCR alpha sharing between monozygotic twins.

Every sampled donor was Caucasian and healthy. The same data also contributed to another study, on yellow fever vaccine responses in identical twins.

Sequenced material: PBMCs. The chain has TRBV11-2 and TRBJ2-5; 9 bases are shared with TRBD1. The clonotype was recovered from a woman younger than 35 in good health. The CDR3 is CASSFGDRVQETQYF. In DNA form, the CDR3 reads TGTGCCAGCAGCTTCGGGGACAGGGTCCAAGAGACCCAGTACTTC. Using reference TRBV11-2 and TRBJ2-5 for the parts outside the CDR3, the full variable domain is EAGVAQSPRYKIIEKRQSVAFWCNPISGHATLYWYQQILGQGPKLLIQFQNNGVVDDSQLPKDRFSAERLKGVDSTLKIQPAKLEDSAVYLCASSFGDRVQETQYFGPGTRLLVL.